The 32 T cell receptor beta chains reported below all come from one sample, sequenced in a study of T cells after yellow fever vaccination. TCRdb used MiXCR to reprocess the 5' RACE reads, holding one entry per CDR3 protein. The sample includes hundreds of thousands of distinct CDR3 sequences, about 12% of them seen just once. The sample was PBMCs, taken on the day of the yellow fever booster vaccination. The receptors were gathered from a man aged 25-40 years who received the YFV17D yellow fever vaccine.

The CDR3 DNA is TGTGCCAGCAGTCTAAGCGGGAGGGCCCGTAATGAGCAGTTCTTC. This translates into CASSLSGRARNEQFF. The genes are TRBV7-3 and TRBJ2-1, with 10 bases fitting TRBD2. CDR1 and CDR2 from the germline V gene are SGHTA and FQGTGA. The CDR3 has 15 amino acids. V was pared by 6 bases and J by 7 bases, with 9 bases of the junction left unmatched.

This clonotype was counted many times. The chain employs TRBV7-9 and TRBJ2-7, with D possibly TRBD1 on 5 matching bases. This CDR3 region has 12 residues. In germline, CDR1 is SEHNR, CDR2 FQNEAQ (reference sequence). V gave up 5 bases and J gave up 0 bases, with 5 bases separating them. The CDR3 bases are TGTGCCAGCAGCGGACACTCCTACGAGCAGTACTTC. Its protein is CASSGHSYEQYF.

This clonotype came up a few times. V usage is TRBV6-1 and J usage is TRBJ2-1, with D tentatively TRBD1 (5 bases). This CDR3 has 15 amino acids. Germline CDR1 MNHNS, CDR2 SASEGT. V lost 8 bases and J 7 bases, leaving 21 bases between the germline ends. The DNA of the CDR3 is TGTGCCAGCTATACCTTTAGGGGTATGAGGAATGAGCAGTTCTTC. Translated, it gives CASYTFRGMRNEQFF.

The J gene is TRBJ1-5, the V gene TRBV6-2 or TRBV6-3, with D unresolved. In germline, CDR1 is MNHEY, CDR2 SVGEGT. The CDR3 consists of 12 residues. V was shortened by 2 bases and J by 6 bases, with 5 bases between the two germline ends. CDR3 nucleotide sequence: TGTGCCAGCAGTTACCCCTCTCAGCCCCAGCATTTT. It translates to CASSYPSQPQHF.

This chain links TRBV20-1 with TRBJ1-3; D unclear. Germline V gene lookup returns CDR1 DFQATT and CDR2 SNEGSKA (reference sequence). V was cut by 3 bases and J by 2 bases, with 14 bases left in between. The CDR3 totals 15 residues. This CDR3 is CSARDGSKPGNTIYF. The CDR3 region has the DNA TGCAGTGCTAGGGACGGGTCCAAACCTGGAAACACCATATATTTT.

This CDR3 reads CASSSHQDENTGELFF. The CDR3 region has the DNA TGTGCCAGCAGCTCACATCAGGACGAGAACACCGGGGAGCTGTTTTTT. The rearrangement links TRBV14 to TRBJ2-2; D remains unclear. Germline V gives CDR1 SGHDN, CDR2 FVKESK. The V gene lost 5 bases and the J gene lost 1 base, with 14 bases spanning the gap. The CDR3 totals 16 residues.

This clonotype was recorded a few times. This chain connects TRBV5-4 to TRBJ2-3; 10 bases fit TRBD2. Germline CDR1 is SGHNT and CDR2 is YYREEE (reference sequence). After removal of 1 base from V and 4 bases from J, the junction contained 9 bases not matched to a gene. This CDR3 comprises 17 residues. The CDR3: CASSLRPSGGRADTQYF. The CDR3 region has the DNA TGTGCCAGCAGCTTGCGTCCTAGCGGGGGCAGGGCAGATACGCAGTATTTT.

This chain links TRBV12-2 with TRBJ2-5. TRBV12-2 is assigned pseudogene status. CDR3 length: 12 residues. CDR3 sequence: CASRPDVKTQYF. Written as DNA, the CDR3 is TGTGCAAGTCGCCCGGACGTAAAGACCCAGTACTTC.

The chain couples TRBV6-5 to TRBJ2-5; 8 bases line up with TRBD2. Germline loops: CDR1 MNHEY, CDR2 SVGAGI. The CDR3 is 15 residues long. J lost 7 bases, V lost 4 bases, and 11 bases had no gene match. CDR3 protein: CASSSTSELVGTQYF. CDR3 sequence (DNA): TGTGCCAGCAGTTCGACTAGCGAATTGGTAGGGACCCAGTACTTC.

This clonotype occurred a few times. The chain recombines TRBV4-3 with TRBJ2-7; 11 nucleotides agree with TRBD2. The germline gives CDR1 LGHNA, CDR2 YSLEER. J was trimmed by 2 bases and V by 3 bases; bases with no gene match: 6. CDR3 length equals 16 residues. CDR3 bases: TGCGCCAGCAGCCAGATAGCGGGAGGGTCTCCCTACGAGCAGTACTTC. This encodes CASSQIAGGSPYEQYF.

J is TRBJ2-5 and V is TRBV20-1; 14 bases map to TRBD2. CDR1 is DFQATT, CDR2 SNEGSKA, per germline (reference sequence). V shed 0 bases and J 1 base; nucleotides not matched to a gene: 7. The CDR3 consists of 18 residues. CDR3 sequence reads: CSARDALGLAGAQETQYF. CDR3 sequence (DNA): TGCAGTGCTAGAGATGCACTGGGACTAGCGGGAGCCCAAGAGACCCAGTACTTC.

This clonotype was counted only a few times. The chain recombines TRBV19 with TRBJ1-2; D gene uncertain. The germline CDR1 and CDR2 sequences are LNHDA and SQIVND (reference sequence). The V end was cut by 8 bases, the J end by 4 bases, with 8 bases between. The CDR3 length is 11 residues. The CDR3 DNA sequence: TGTGCCAGTTCCCGCGGCTATGGCTACACCTTC. Translation: CASSRGYGYTF.

CDR3 nucleotide sequence: TGCGCCAGCAGCCAAGATCCTTCAGGGGGAGCTAACTATGGCTACACCTTC. Residues: CASSQDPSGGANYGYTF. This sequence joins TRBV4-3 and TRBJ1-2, with TRBD1 matching 7 bases. V was clipped by 0 bases and J by 0 bases; unmatched bases: 7. The CDR3 spans 17 residues. Germline V gene data show CDR1 as LGHNA and CDR2 as YSLEER.

This chain joins TRBV7-8 and TRBJ2-5; D gene unclear. Between the trimmed V and J ends, which lost 2 bases and 6 bases, there was a span of 16 bases. Per the germline V gene, CDR1 is SGHVS and CDR2 is FQNEAQ. This CDR3 contains 15 residues. CDR3 residues: CASSLNPRSLQTQYF. CDR3 nucleotide sequence: TGTGCCAGCAGCTTAAATCCTAGGAGTTTGCAGACCCAGTACTTC. The variable domain in full, with the rest retrieved from reference TRBV7-8 and TRBJ2-5, is GAGVSQSPRYKVAKRGQDVALRCDPISGHVSLFWYQQALGQGPEFLTYFQNEAQLDKSGLPSDRFFAERPEGSVSTLKIQRTQQEDSAVYLCASSLNPRSLQTQYFGPGTRLLVL.

This clonotype was observed a few times. The chain combines TRBV18 with TRBJ2-1, with 7 bases fitting TRBD2. This CDR3 is 14 amino acids long. V lost 3 bases, J lost 9 bases, and 8 bases stayed unmatched. Germline CDR1 KGHSH, CDR2 LQKENI. The CDR3 sequence is CASSPTSSGGEQFF. For the CDR3, the DNA is TGTGCCAGCTCACCGACTAGCTCCGGCGGTGAGCAGTTCTTC.

This clonotype has more than one count but fewer than ten. The chain has TRBV10-3 and TRBJ1-5; 8 bases are a match to TRBD1. The junction had 15 bases not matched to a gene; V was cut back by 8 bases and J by 0 bases. Germline values: CDR1 ENHRY, CDR2 SYGVKD. The CDR3 covers 18 residues. As DNA, the CDR3 is TGTGCCATCTCAAGACAGGGGCCCTTGGATTATAGCAATCAGCCCCAGCATTTT. Its protein is CAISRQGPLDYSNQPQHF.

This clonotype was observed a few times. V and J are TRBV4-3 and TRBJ2-4, with 7 bases fitting TRBD2. V shed 4 bases, J shed 6 bases, and the junction held 6 bases outside the gene matches. CDR3 length: 14 amino acids. Germline CDR1 and CDR2: LGHNA and YSLEER. Written as DNA, the CDR3 is TGCGCCAGCAGCCCAGACGGCGGGGGAAACATTCAGTACTTC. Amino acid sequence: CASSPDGGGNIQYF.

The chain combines TRBV6-5 with TRBJ2-5; 12 positions match TRBD2. Germline trimming cut 0 bases from V and 3 bases from J; bases unmatched to any gene: 5. Germline V gene lookup returns CDR1 MNHEY and CDR2 SVGAGI. The CDR3 covers 17 residues. CDR3 sequence (DNA): TGTGCCAGCAGTTACTCCTGGACTAGCGGGGACGAAGAGACCCAGTACTTC. Translation gives CASSYSWTSGDEETQYF.

This clonotype has a handful of counts. V usage is TRBV15 and J usage is TRBJ2-7, with D maybe TRBD1 (7 bases). The CDR3 is 12 amino acids. Germline V gene sequence: CDR1 LNHNV, CDR2 YYDKDF (reference sequence). V dropped 11 bases and J dropped 5 bases, with 16 bases sitting between them. DNA of the CDR3: TGTGCCTCAGGAGGGGGCTATGACGAGCAGTACTTC. Encoded protein: CASGGGYDEQYF.

This clonotype was seen only a few times. CDR3: CASSSTPLEQFF. In DNA, the CDR3 is TGTGCCAGCAGCTCGACCCCGTTGGAGCAGTTCTTC. The chain links TRBV9 to TRBJ2-1; D gene unclear. The germline V gene encodes CDR1 SGDLS and CDR2 YYNGEE. CDR3 length equals 12 residues. The V end lost 4 bases, the J end lost 10 bases, and 12 bases lay between the germline ends.

This clonotype was detected only a few times. This chain joins TRBV11-2 and TRBJ2-3; TRBD2 matches 10 bases. The CDR3 runs to 16 residues. Per germline, CDR1 SGHAT and CDR2 FQNNGV. The trim removed 5 bases at V and 4 bases at J, leaving 9 bases unmatched. The CDR3 nucleotides read TGTGCCAGCAGCCTGTTCTTAGCGGGGGGACCAGATACGCAGTATTTT. Protein sequence: CASSLFLAGGPDTQYF.

The chain recombines TRBV7-9 with TRBJ2-7, with 8 bases matching TRBD1. The CDR3 is made up of 15 amino acids. From germline, CDR1 is SEHNR and CDR2 FQNEAQ (reference sequence). V gave up 2 bases and J gave up 4 bases; unmatched junction bases: 7. The CDR3 DNA follows: TGTGCCAGCAGCTTAACCGCAGGGGGCCAATACGAGCAGTACTTC. It translates to CASSLTAGGQYEQYF.

This clonotype has more than one count but fewer than ten. V and J are TRBV5-1 and TRBJ2-5; 8 positions agree with TRBD1. The CDR3 covers 15 residues. Trimming took 4 bases from V and 1 from J; bases not matched to a gene: 6. Germline CDR1 reads SGHRS; CDR2 reads YFSETQ. CDR3: CASSPGGARQETQYF. CDR3 DNA: TGCGCCAGCAGCCCAGGGGGCGCCCGCCAAGAGACCCAGTACTTC.

With regard to this clonotype: At one boundary the junction diverges from the germline segment, which might be a read error. This sequence joins TRBV6-5 and TRBJ2-4; D is possibly TRBD1 (5 bases). Per germline, CDR1 MNHEY and CDR2 SVGAGI. The CDR3 covers 9 residues. CDR3 DNA: TGTGCCAGCAGTTCCAGGGTGGACTTC. Its protein product is CASSSRVDF.

In this sample, this clonotype turned up a few times. V gene TRBV25-1 combines with J gene TRBJ2-3; D not resolved. The CDR3 is 15 residues long. V was pared by 1 base and J by 3 bases, with 11 bases between. Germline assignment: CDR1 MGHDK and CDR2 SYGVNS. The CDR3 protein is CASSEFFASTDTQYF. In nucleotides, the CDR3 is TGTGCCAGCAGTGAATTTTTCGCTAGTACAGATACGCAGTATTTT.

V gene TRBV10-3 combines with J gene TRBJ2-1; no reliable D call. This CDR3 has 18 amino acids. Trimming took off 10 bases at V and 4 bases at J, with 29 bases between the two ends. Germline lookup yields CDR1 ENHRY and CDR2 SYGVKD. CDR3: CATFTTIPSSSSYNEQFF. Here the CDR3 DNA reads TGTGCCACCTTTACTACAATCCCCTCTAGTAGTTCATACAATGAGCAGTTCTTC.

The chain links TRBV28 to TRBJ2-3; TRBD2 agrees at 10 bases. The germline V gene has CDR1 MDHEN and CDR2 SYDVKM. The CDR3 loop spans 18 amino acids. V shed 10 bases, J shed 1 base, and the junction held 17 bases outside the gene matches. CDR3: CAIYSSLGGTSGTDTQYF. CDR3 bases: TGTGCCATATACTCCTCCCTCGGGGGGACTAGCGGCACAGATACGCAGTATTTT.

This clonotype has just a few counts. The rearrangement uses TRBV5-4 and TRBJ2-7; possible D gene TRBD2, 7 bases. Germline V gene lookup returns CDR1 SGHNT and CDR2 YYREEE (reference sequence). Trimming cost V 0 bases and J 1 base, with 14 bases left between them. CDR3 size: 16 residues. CDR3 in DNA: TGTGCCAGCAGCTTGGGGGGGGCTAGCGGATCCTACGAGCAGTACTTC. Encoded protein: CASSLGGASGSYEQYF.

This clonotype was observed a handful of times. This chain links TRBV12-3 or TRBV12-4 with TRBJ1-1; 9 bases fit TRBD1. This CDR3 spans 12 amino acids. Trimming at V came to 6 bases and at J to 11 bases, leaving 7 bases not matched to a gene. The CDR3 reads CASRRQGGDAFF. CDR3 DNA: TGTGCCAGCAGGCGACAGGGGGGGGACGCTTTCTTT.

The CDR3 protein is CAWCPPGVDTIYF. The CDR3 DNA is TGTGCCTGGTGCCCCCCAGGGGTCGACACCATATATTTT. This chain links TRBV30 with TRBJ1-3; TRBD1 might be the D (6 bases). The CDR3 runs 13 residues. V was shortened by 5 bases and J by 8 bases, with 16 bases between the two germline ends. Germline V gene data show CDR1 as GTSNPN and CDR2 as SVGIG (reference sequence).

This clonotype has only a few counts. The V gene is TRBV27, the J gene TRBJ2-7, with D possibly matching TRBD1 (6 bases). V gave up 9 bases and J gave up 7 bases, with 16 bases separating them. Looked up from germline, CDR1 is MNHEY and CDR2 is SMNVEV (reference sequence). The CDR3 spans 12 residues. CDR3 amino acids: CARQGNEGEQYF. In DNA, the CDR3 is TGTGCCAGGCAGGGGAACGAAGGAGAGCAGTACTTC.

The J gene is TRBJ2-4, the V gene TRBV18; TRBD1 is a possible D gene (5 bases). This CDR3 has 15 amino acids. Looked up from germline, CDR1 is KGHSH and CDR2 is LQKENI. The V end was cut by 0 bases, the J end by 4 bases, with 10 bases between. The CDR3 coding sequence is TGTGCCAGCTCACCACCGTCTGACAGAAAAAACATTCAGTACTTC. Translation gives CASSPPSDRKNIQYF.